This T cell receptor (beta chain) is from a study of T cell changes during pregnancy in multiple sclerosis. Repertoires were generated with immunoSEQ multiplex PCR, while TCRdb's copy carries only in-frame clones and drops some. The data contain some 77,000 clones, more than 90% of them singletons. The CDR3 totals 14 residues. Trimming cost V 3 bases and J 10 bases, with 14 bases left between them. Germline CDR1 SGDLS, CDR2 YYNGEE. The genes are TRBV9 and TRBJ1-6; tentatively, D is TRBD1 (5 bases). Sequenced here: CD4+ T cells from peripheral blood mononuclear cells, sampled before pregnancy. The sequence came from a female donor with multiple sclerosis, enrolled in a pregnancy study. The CDR3 sequence is CASSGVGRGSPLHF. The CDR3 nucleotides read TGTGCCAGCAGCGGGGTGGGTCGGGGGTCACCCCTCCACTTT.